This passage covers 21 T cell receptor beta chains from one sample sequenced in a study of shared clonotypes between healthy human individuals. This table comes from immunoSEQ multiplex PCR, and its TCRdb copy is limited to in-frame clones, with some not included. The sample holds under 2,000,000 clones, approximately 94% seen once. Naive CD8 cells comprised CD45RO-negative, CCR7-positively selected cells, excluding terminally differentiated effector memory CD45RA+ cells. Sequenced: naive CD8+ T cells sorted from blood. The receptors come from a man younger than 30 in good health.

V and J are TRBV4-1 and TRBJ2-5, with TRBD2 identical over 8 bases. This CDR3 contains 15 residues. Germline V gene sequence: CDR1 MGHRA, CDR2 YSYEKL. V was pared by 7 bases and J by 1 base, with 8 bases of the junction left unmatched. CDR3 coding DNA: TGCGCCAGCACCTATCACGCGGGGGGCCAAGAGACCCAGTACTTC. Encoded protein: CASTYHAGGQETQYF.

The rearrangement links TRBV6-6 to TRBJ2-1, with D tentatively TRBD2 (6 bases). CDR1 MNHNY and CDR2 SVGAGI come from the germline V gene (reference sequence). The CDR3 totals 13 residues. The ends were cut back, 7 bases at V and 4 bases at J, with 11 bases in the middle. The DNA of the CDR3 is TGTGCCAGCATAAGGGACTCATACAATGAGCAGTTCTTC. Protein sequence: CASIRDSYNEQFF.

The chain employs TRBV2 and TRBJ1-1, with a possible D match to TRBD1 (6 bases). The germline V gene has CDR1 SNHLY and CDR2 FYNNEI. V lost 4 bases and J 3 bases, leaving 21 bases between the germline ends. CDR3 length: 17 amino acids. CDR3 sequence (DNA): TGTGCCAGCAGTGCCCTGGGACACCCACTCGGGGACACTGAAGCTTTCTTT. The encoded protein is CASSALGHPLGDTEAFF.

The chain combines TRBV19 with TRBJ1-5, with 7 bases aligning to TRBD1. CDR3 length equals 14 residues. Germline-derived CDR1 and CDR2 are LNHDA and SQIVND (reference sequence). J gave up 6 bases and V 3 bases, and 5 bases lay outside the gene matches. The CDR3 loop reads CASSMSAGGQPQHF. In nucleotides, the CDR3 is TGTGCCAGTAGTATGTCGGCAGGGGGTCAGCCCCAGCATTTT. Full variable domain (rest looked up from reference TRBV19 and TRBJ1-5): DGGITQSPKYLFRKEGQNVTLSCEQNLNHDAMYWYRQDPGQGLRLIYYSQIVNDFQKGDIAEGYSVSREKKESFPLTVTSAQKNPTAFYLCASSMSAGGQPQHFGDGTRLSIL.

CDR3 nucleotide sequence: TGTGCCAGCAAGACTAGCGGGAGGGGCACAGATACGCAGTATTTT. Translation: CASKTSGRGTDTQYF. The V call is TRBV2, the J call TRBJ2-3, with 14 bases that match TRBD2. V dropped 7 bases and J dropped 1; count of bases not matched to a gene: 1. CDR1 and CDR2 (germline): SNHLY, FYNNEI. The length of the CDR3 is 15 residues.

The chain recombines TRBV9 with TRBJ2-1; unclear D gene. Germline V lookup: CDR1 SGDLS, CDR2 YYNGEE. V was clipped by 1 base and J by 3 bases, with 5 bases between them. There are 13 residues in the CDR3. The CDR3 coding sequence is TGTGCCAGCAGCGTAACTGGCTACAATGAGCAGTTCTTC. It specifies CASSVTGYNEQFF.

The sample holds one count of this clone. The chain links TRBV7-8 to TRBJ2-7; 8 bases map to TRBD2. The CDR3 has 12 amino acids. Germline-derived CDR1 and CDR2 are SGHVS and FQNEAQ. V shed 5 bases and J 7 bases; nucleotides not matched to a gene: 4. In DNA, the CDR3 is TGTGCCAGCAGCCCGGGACTAGAGGAGCAGTACTTC. As protein: CASSPGLEEQYF. Combining the CDR3 with reference TRBV7-8 and TRBJ2-7 gives the whole variable domain GAGVSQSPRYKVAKRGQDVALRCDPISGHVSLFWYQQALGQGPEFLTYFQNEAQLDKSGLPSDRFFAERPEGSVSTLKIQRTQQEDSAVYLCASSPGLEEQYFGPGTRLTVT.

V usage is TRBV30 and J usage is TRBJ1-1; D not resolved. The germline gives CDR1 GTSNPN, CDR2 SVGIG (reference sequence). Deletions cut 2 bases from V and 3 bases from J, with 13 bases between. The CDR3 is 14 amino acids. Here the CDR3 DNA reads TGTGCCTGGAGTCCCCCCGACGGACACACTGAAGCTTTCTTT. Residues: CAWSPPDGHTEAFF.

This clone turned up a few times. The chain links TRBV7-9 to TRBJ1-2; maybe TRBD1 (5 bases). Trimming stripped 5 bases from V and 5 bases from J, with 21 bases between. Germline lookup yields CDR1 SEHNR and CDR2 FQNEAQ (reference sequence). There are 16 residues in the CDR3. The CDR3 here is CASSQLSTDPYYGYTF. CDR3 nucleotides: TGTGCCAGCAGCCAACTTTCGACAGATCCTTATTATGGCTACACCTTC.

In regard to this clone: The same CDR3 is also encoded by other DNA sequences in this sample. The gene calls are TRBV4-3 and TRBJ2-1; D perhaps matches TRBD1 (6 bases). CDR1 and CDR2 from the germline V gene are LGHNA and YSLEER. This CDR3 has 14 amino acids. V gave up 3 bases and J gave up 4 bases, with 10 bases separating them. This chain's CDR3 is CASSHADSYNEQFF. The CDR3 nucleotides read TGCGCCAGCAGCCACGCGGACAGTTACAATGAGCAGTTCTTC.

Comments on this clone: The same CDR3 can be traced to other DNA sequences in this sample. The chain carries TRBV6-5 and TRBJ2-7; D is undetermined. CDR1 MNHEY and CDR2 SVGAGI come from the germline V gene. This CDR3 comprises 11 residues. V lost 3 bases to trimming and J lost 4 bases, with 4 bases between them. CDR3 nucleotide sequence: TGTGCCAGCAGTTATCTATACGAGCAGTACTTC. Amino acids: CASSYLYEQYF.

Points on this clone: The sample holds other DNA sequences that translate to the same CDR3. The V call is TRBV9, the J call TRBJ1-1; D is unclear. Trimming stripped 3 bases from V and 1 base from J, with 7 bases between. The CDR3 is 13 amino acids. Germline V gives CDR1 SGDLS, CDR2 YYNGEE. The CDR3 nucleotides read TGTGCCAGCAGCGCGGGTCCGAACACTGAAGCTTTCTTT. It translates to CASSAGPNTEAFF.

This chain joins TRBV7-9 and TRBJ2-3; perhaps TRBD1 as D (5 bases). The length of the CDR3 is 16 residues. Trimming took off 3 bases at V and 9 bases at J, with 22 bases between the two ends. Germline V gene lookup returns CDR1 SEHNR and CDR2 FQNEAQ (reference sequence). CDR3: CASSFGPTQGKITQYF. CDR3 sequence (DNA): TGTGCCAGCAGCTTCGGACCCACGCAGGGAAAGATCACGCAGTATTTT.

This chain links TRBV6-6 with TRBJ2-5; perhaps TRBD2 as D (6 bases). CDR3 size: 14 residues. Per the germline V gene, CDR1 is MNHNY and CDR2 is SVGAGI (reference sequence). The V end was cut by 7 bases, the J end by 1 base, with 13 bases between. The CDR3, as DNA: TGTGCCAGCAAGCCGGGACTTCTCCAAGAGACCCAGTACTTC. This encodes CASKPGLLQETQYF.

The chain recombines TRBV7-6 with TRBJ2-5; unclear D gene. The V end was cut by 6 bases, the J end by 5 bases, with 13 bases between. Germline CDR1 is SGHVS and CDR2 is FNYEAQ. The CDR3 length is 13 residues. CDR3 coding DNA: TGTGCCAGCAGTATGAGGTTATCGGAGACCCAGTACTTC. It is translated as CASSMRLSETQYF. Looking up the rest from reference TRBV7-6 and TRBJ2-5 gives the full variable domain: GAGVSQSPRYKVTKRGQDVALRCDPISGHVSLYWYRQALGQGPEFLTYFNYEAQQDKSGLPNDRFSAERPEGSISTLTIQRTEQRDSAMYRCASSMRLSETQYFGPGTRLLVL.

CDR3 nucleotide sequence: TGTGCCAGCAGCTTAGCGAAGGGGAACACAGATACGCAGTATTTT. Translation gives CASSLAKGNTDTQYF. This sequence joins TRBV7-8 and TRBJ2-3; D is possibly TRBD1 (5 bases). The CDR3 is 15 amino acids. Germline lookup yields CDR1 SGHVS and CDR2 FQNEAQ. V was trimmed by 0 bases and J by 2 bases, leaving 9 bases between them.

In the case of this clone: Different DNA sequences within this sample yield the same CDR3. This chain links TRBV27 with TRBJ2-1; D remains ambiguous. V was pared by 0 bases and J by 3 bases, with 6 bases between. Germline V lookup: CDR1 MNHEY, CDR2 SMNVEV (reference sequence). This CDR3 is 14 amino acids long. CDR3 sequence (DNA): TGTGCCAGCAGTTTATCTGGTCTCTACAATGAGCAGTTCTTC. Translation gives CASSLSGLYNEQFF.

Notes on this clone: The same CDR3 can be traced to other DNA sequences in this sample. The J gene is TRBJ2-2, the V gene TRBV5-4; D might be TRBD1 (5 bases). This CDR3 comprises 13 residues. CDR1 and CDR2 (germline): SGHNT, YYREEE (reference sequence). V dropped 2 bases and J dropped 6 bases, with 8 bases sitting between them. The CDR3 here is CASSFQGAGELFF. CDR3 coding DNA: TGTGCCAGCAGCTTCCAGGGCGCCGGGGAGCTGTTTTTT.

The chain recombines TRBV19 with TRBJ2-1; 8 nucleotides line up with TRBD2. The V and J ends lost 7 bases and 8 bases, in that order; junction bases with no gene match: 13. Germline CDR1 and CDR2: LNHDA and SQIVND (reference sequence). This CDR3 is built from 15 residues. CDR3 amino acids: CASKAYREGLDEQFF. CDR3 DNA: TGTGCCAGTAAGGCCTACCGGGAGGGACTGGATGAGCAGTTCTTC.

V and J are TRBV4-3 and TRBJ1-1; TRBD1 might be the D (5 bases). The length of the CDR3 is 13 residues. V was cut by 4 bases and J by 4 bases, with 10 bases left in between. CDR1 and CDR2 (germline): LGHNA, YSLEER. This chain's CDR3 is CASSRLQATEAFF. CDR3 nucleotides: TGCGCCAGCAGCCGATTACAGGCCACTGAAGCTTTCTTT.

Concerning this clone: Distinct nucleotide sequences in the sample also encode this CDR3. The chain combines TRBV11-2 with TRBJ2-1; no clear D gene. The CDR3 spans 13 residues. From germline, CDR1 is SGHAT and CDR2 FQNNGV. Trimming took 5 bases from V and 3 from J, leaving 8 bases between them. The CDR3 DNA reads TGTGCCAGCAGCCCACGGAGCTACAATGAGCAGTTCTTC. This gives the protein CASSPRSYNEQFF.